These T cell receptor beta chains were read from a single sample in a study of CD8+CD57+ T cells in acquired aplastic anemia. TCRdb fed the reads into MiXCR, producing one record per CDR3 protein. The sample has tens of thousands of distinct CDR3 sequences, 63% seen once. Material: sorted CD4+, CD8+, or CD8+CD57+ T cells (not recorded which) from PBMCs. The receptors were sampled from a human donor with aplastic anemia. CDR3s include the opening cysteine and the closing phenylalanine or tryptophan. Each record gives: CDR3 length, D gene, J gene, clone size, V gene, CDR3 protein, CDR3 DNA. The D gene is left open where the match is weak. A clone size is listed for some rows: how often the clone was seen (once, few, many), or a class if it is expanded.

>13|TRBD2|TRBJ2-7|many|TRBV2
CAREKRGTYEQYF
TGTGCCAGGGAAAAGCGGGGGACCTACGAGCAGTACTTC
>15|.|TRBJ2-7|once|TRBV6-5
CASSYSRYGHGEQYF
TGTGCCAGCAGTTACTCCCGCTACGGGCACGGCGAGCAGTACTTC
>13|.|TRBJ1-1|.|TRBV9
CASSVDRATEAFF
TGTGCCAGCAGCGTAGACAGGGCCACTGAAGCTTTCTTT
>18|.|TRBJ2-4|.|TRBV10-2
CASSQVRGAGLGENIQYF
TGCGCCAGCAGCCAAGTCCGTGGGGCAGGGCTGGGGGAAAACATTCAGTACTTC
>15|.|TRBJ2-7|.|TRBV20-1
CSARDLRRVNYEQYF
TGCAGTGCTAGAGATCTGAGGCGGGTCAACTACGAGCAGTACTTC
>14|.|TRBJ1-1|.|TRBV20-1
CSARDGQGGTEAFF
TGCAGTGCTAGAGATGGGCAGGGAGGGACTGAAGCTTTCTTT
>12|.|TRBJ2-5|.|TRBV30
CAWSGSVETQYF
TGTGCCTGGAGTGGCTCGGTGGAGACCCAGTACTTC
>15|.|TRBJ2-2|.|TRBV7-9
CASSLTGLNTGELLF
TGTGCCAGCAGCTTAACAGGCCTGAACACCGGGGAGCTGCTTTTT
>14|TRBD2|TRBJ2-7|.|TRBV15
CATSRVAGVYEQYF
TGTGCCACCAGCAGAGTAGCGGGAGTTTACGAGCAGTACTTC
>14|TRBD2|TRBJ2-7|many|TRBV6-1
CASSEAGGIYEQYF
TGTGCCAGCAGTGAAGCGGGGGGGATCTACGAGCAGTACTTC
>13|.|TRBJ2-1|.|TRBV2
CAGKGTHYNEQFF
TGTGCCGGAAAAGGGACACACTACAATGAGCAGTTCTTC
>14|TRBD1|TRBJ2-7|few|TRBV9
CASSVGTGEDEQYF
TGTGCCAGCAGCGTAGGGACAGGGGAGGACGAGCAGTACTTC
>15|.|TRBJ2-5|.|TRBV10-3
CAISESRGQPETQYF
TGTGCCATCAGTGAGTCTCGCGGGCAACCAGAGACCCAGTACTTC
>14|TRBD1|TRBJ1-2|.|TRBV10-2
CASSESTGEKCYTF
TGCGCCAGCAGTGAGTCGACAGGGGAAAAATGCTACACCTTC
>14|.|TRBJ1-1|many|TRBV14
CASSQGQGFTEAFF
TGTGCCAGCAGCCAAGGTCAGGGTTTCACTGAAGCTTTCTTT
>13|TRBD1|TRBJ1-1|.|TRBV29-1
CSVDGTGGTEAFF
TGCAGCGTTGACGGGACAGGGGGCACTGAAGCTTTCTTT
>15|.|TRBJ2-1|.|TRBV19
CASSIGQVMANEQFF
TGTGCCAGTAGTATAGGCCAGGTTATGGCCAATGAGCAGTTCTTC
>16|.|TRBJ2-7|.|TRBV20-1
CSASSNVGLDSYEQYF
TGCAGTGCCAGCAGCAACGTTGGACTCGACTCCTACGAGCAGTACTTC
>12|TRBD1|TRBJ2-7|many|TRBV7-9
CASSLNRGEQYF
TGTGCCAGCAGCCTTAACAGGGGCGAGCAGTACTTC
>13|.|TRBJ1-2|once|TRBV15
CATSGESNYGYTF
TGTGCCACCAGCGGGGAGTCTAACTATGGCTACACCTTC
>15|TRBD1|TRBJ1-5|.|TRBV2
CASSFADRGPQPQHF
TGTGCCAGCAGTTTTGCGGACAGGGGGCCGCAGCCCCAGCATTTT
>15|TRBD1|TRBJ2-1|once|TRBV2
CASPDRGLDYNEQFF
TGTGCCAGTCCGGACAGGGGGCTTGACTACAATGAGCAGTTCTTC
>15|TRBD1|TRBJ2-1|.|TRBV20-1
CSASQGTGGRNEQFF
TGCAGTGCTAGCCAAGGGACAGGGGGGAGGAATGAGCAGTTCTTC
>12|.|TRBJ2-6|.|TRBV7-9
CASSSRDNVLTF
TGTGCCAGCAGCTCCCGGGACAACGTCCTGACTTTC
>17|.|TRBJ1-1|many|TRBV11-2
CASSLGGQVFPGTEAFF
TGTGCCAGCAGCTTAGGGGGACAAGTTTTCCCGGGGACTGAAGCTTTCTTT
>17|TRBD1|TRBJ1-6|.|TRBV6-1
CASQGGEETLTNSPLHF
TGTGCCAGCCAGGGGGGCGAGGAAACTTTAACAAATTCACCCCTCCACTTT
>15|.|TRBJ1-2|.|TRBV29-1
CSVEDVGRGVYGYTF
TGCAGCGTTGAAGATGTGGGCAGGGGAGTCTATGGCTACACCTTC
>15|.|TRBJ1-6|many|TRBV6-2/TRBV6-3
CASSLEGDEYSPLHF
TGTGCCAGCAGCCTAGAGGGGGACGAGTATTCACCCCTCCACTTT
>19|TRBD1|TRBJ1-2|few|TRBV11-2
CASSLVYSGQGGTNHGYTF
TGTGCCAGCAGCTTAGTTTATTCGGGACAGGGTGGGACTAACCATGGCTACACCTTC
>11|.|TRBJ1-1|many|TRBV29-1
CSGLRNTEAFF
TGCAGCGGTTTGAGGAACACTGAAGCTTTCTTT
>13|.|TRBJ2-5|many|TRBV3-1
CASSRRGGETQYF
TGTGCCAGCAGCCGAAGAGGTGGGGAGACCCAGTACTTC
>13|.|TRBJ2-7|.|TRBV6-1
CASSVGQSYEQYF
TGTGCCAGCAGCGTAGGCCAGAGCTACGAGCAGTACTTC
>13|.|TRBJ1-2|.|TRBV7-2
CASSLESFYGYTF
TGTGCCAGCAGCTTAGAGTCCTTTTATGGCTACACCTTC
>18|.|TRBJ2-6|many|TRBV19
CASNAWGKSFSGANVLTF
TGTGCCAGTAATGCGTGGGGTAAGAGTTTCTCTGGGGCCAACGTCCTGACTTTC
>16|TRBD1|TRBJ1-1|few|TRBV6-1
CASSAQQGGGAAEAFF
TGTGCCAGCAGCGCCCAACAGGGGGGGGGAGCGGCTGAAGCTTTCTTT
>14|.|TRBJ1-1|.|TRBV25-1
CASSDRGAASEAFF
TGTGCCAGCAGTGATCGGGGCGCAGCCTCTGAAGCTTTCTTT
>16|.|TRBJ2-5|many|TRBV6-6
CASSYSSWDLKETQYF
TGTGCCAGCAGTTACTCGAGCTGGGACTTGAAGGAGACCCAGTACTTC
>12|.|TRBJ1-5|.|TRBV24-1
CATSQWGLPQHF
TGTGCCACCAGTCAATGGGGCCTGCCCCAGCATTTT
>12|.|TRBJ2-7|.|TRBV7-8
CASSLVRGEQYF
TGTGCCAGCAGCTTAGTTAGGGGCGAGCAGTACTTC
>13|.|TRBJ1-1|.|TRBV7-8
CASSLSRFTEAFF
TGTGCCAGCAGCTTATCCAGGTTTACTGAAGCTTTCTTT
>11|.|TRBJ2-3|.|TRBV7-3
CASTGTDTQYF
TGTGCCAGCACTGGGACAGATACGCAGTATTTT
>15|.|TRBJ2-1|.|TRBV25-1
CASRDRRGAGNEQFF
TGTGCCAGCAGAGATCGGAGGGGCGCTGGCAATGAGCAGTTCTTC
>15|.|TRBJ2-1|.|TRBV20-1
CSAPIWGISYNEQLF
TGCAGTGCCCCCATTTGGGGGATATCCTACAATGAGCAGCTCTTC
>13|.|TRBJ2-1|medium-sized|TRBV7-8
CASSLERYNEQFF
TGTGCCAGCAGCTTAGAGAGGTACAATGAGCAGTTCTTC
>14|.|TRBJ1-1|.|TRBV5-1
CASSFGGADTEAFF
TGCGCCAGCAGCTTTGGAGGGGCCGACACTGAAGCTTTCTTT
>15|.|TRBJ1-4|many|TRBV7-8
CASSLLTGLNEKLFF
TGTGCCAGCAGCTTATTGACAGGACTCAATGAAAAACTGTTTTTT
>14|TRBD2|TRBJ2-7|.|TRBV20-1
CSARLGLVNYEQYF
TGCAGTGCTAGATTGGGACTAGTGAACTACGAGCAGTACTTC
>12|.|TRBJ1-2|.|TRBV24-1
CATSEIGNGYTF
TGTGCCACCAGTGAGATAGGGAACGGCTACACCTTC
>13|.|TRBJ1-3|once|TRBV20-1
CSARDISGNTIYF
TGCAGTGCTAGAGACATCTCTGGAAACACCATATATTTT
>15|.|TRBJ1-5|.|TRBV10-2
CASSELRLGPETQHF
TGCGCCAGCAGTGAGTTGAGACTAGGCCCAGAGACCCAGCATTTT
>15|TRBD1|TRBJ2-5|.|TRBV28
CASSSLDRVQETQYF
TGTGCCAGCAGTTCTCTCGACAGGGTCCAAGAGACCCAGTACTTC
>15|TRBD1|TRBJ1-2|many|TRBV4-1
CASSHRGTGSDGYTF
TGCGCCAGCAGCCATAGGGGGACAGGGTCAGATGGCTACACCTTC
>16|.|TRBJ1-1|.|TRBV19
CASSIVRDPPRTEAFF
TGTGCCAGTAGTATAGTCCGGGACCCACCGCGCACTGAAGCTTTCTTT
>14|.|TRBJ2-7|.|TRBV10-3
CAISDKTGTYEQYF
TGTGCCATCAGCGATAAGACAGGAACCTACGAGCAGTACTTC
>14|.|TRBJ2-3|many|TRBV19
CASSFPPGGDTQYF
TGTGCCAGTAGTTTCCCACCCGGGGGAGATACGCAGTATTTT
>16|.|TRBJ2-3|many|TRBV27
CASSSPTGEVTDTQYF
TGTGCCAGCAGTTCCCCCACAGGGGAGGTCACAGATACGCAGTATTTT
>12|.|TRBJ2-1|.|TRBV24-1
CATSDRYNEQFF
TGTGCCACCAGCGACAGATACAATGAGCAGTTCTTC
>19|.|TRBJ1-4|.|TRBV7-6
CASSSQPWAGGVTNEKLFF
TGTGCCAGCAGCTCCCAGCCGTGGGCGGGTGGAGTAACTAATGAAAAACTGTTTTTT
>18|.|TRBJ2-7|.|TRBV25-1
CASSELYSVRVMLYEQYF
TGTGCCAGCAGTGAATTATATTCGGTACGGGTCATGTTATACGAGCAGTACTTC